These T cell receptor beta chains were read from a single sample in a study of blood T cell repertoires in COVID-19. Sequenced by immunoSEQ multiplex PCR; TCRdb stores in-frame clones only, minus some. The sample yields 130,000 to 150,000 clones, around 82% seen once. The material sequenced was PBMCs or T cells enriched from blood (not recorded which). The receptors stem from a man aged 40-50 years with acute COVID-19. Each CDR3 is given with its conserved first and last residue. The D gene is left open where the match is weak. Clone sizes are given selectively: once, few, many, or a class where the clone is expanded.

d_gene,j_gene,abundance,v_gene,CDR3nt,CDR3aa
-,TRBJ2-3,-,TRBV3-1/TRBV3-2,TGTGCCAGCAGCCAAGAAAGGGGGGGCGGCACAGATACGCAGTATTTT,CASSQERGGGTDTQYF
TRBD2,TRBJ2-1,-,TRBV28,TGTGCCAGCAGGGTAGCGGGAGGGCCGGGGACCCGGGTGGGTGAGCAGTTCTTC,CASRVAGGPGTRVGEQFF
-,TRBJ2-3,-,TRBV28,TGTGCCAGCAGTAACACACTACAGGGATACGGTACGCAGTATTTT,CASSNTLQGYGTQYF
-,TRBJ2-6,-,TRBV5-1,TGCGCCAGCAGCTTGGGAGAGGGAGGTGGGGCCAACGTCCTGACTTTC,CASSLGEGGGANVLTF
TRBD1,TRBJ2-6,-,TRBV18,TGTGCCAGCTCACGGGGACAGGGGGCGACCGGGGCCAACGTCCTGACTTTC,CASSRGQGATGANVLTF
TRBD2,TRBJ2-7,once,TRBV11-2,TGTGCCAGCAGCTTAGATCAGGTTAGCGGGAGGTGTTCCTTC,CASSLDQVSGRCSF
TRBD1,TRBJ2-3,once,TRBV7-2,TGTGCCAGCAGCCTACGCGGACAGGCGAACACAGATACGCAGTATTTT,CASSLRGQANTDTQYF
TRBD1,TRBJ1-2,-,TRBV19,TGTGCCAGTTCCCACGCCGGACAGGGCATTATGAGCTACACCTTC,CASSHAGQGIMSYTF
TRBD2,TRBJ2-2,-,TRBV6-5,TGTGCCAGTAATCGCGGGGGGCGAGCCACCGGGGAGCTGTTTTTT,CASNRGGRATGELFF
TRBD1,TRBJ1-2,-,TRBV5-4,TGTGCCAGCAGCCGACCGGGACAGGAGATCTATGGCTACACCTTC,CASSRPGQEIYGYTF
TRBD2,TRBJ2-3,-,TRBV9,TGTGCCAGCACCCTGGGCCTAGCGGGAATAGCAGATACGCAGTATTTT,CASTLGLAGIADTQYF
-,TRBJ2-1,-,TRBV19,TGTGCCACCGGGACACGAGCCTACAATGAGCAGTTCTTC,CATGTRAYNEQFF
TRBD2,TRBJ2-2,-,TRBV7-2,TGTGCCAGCAGCGCCCGGGGGGGGGTTACCGGGGAGCTGTTTTTT,CASSARGGVTGELFF
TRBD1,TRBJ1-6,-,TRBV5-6,TGTGCCAGCAGCTTGGGTTCCGGGACAGGGAGGAATTCACCCCTCCACTTT,CASSLGSGTGRNSPLHF
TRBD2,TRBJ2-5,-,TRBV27,TGTGCCAGCAGTTTAAGGGGACTAGCGGGAGAGCTTCGAGAGACCCAGTACTTC,CASSLRGLAGELRETQYF
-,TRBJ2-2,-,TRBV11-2,TGTGCCAGCAGCTTAGAGGAGGACACCGGGGAGCTGTTTTTT,CASSLEEDTGELFF
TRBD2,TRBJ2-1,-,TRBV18,TGTGCCAGCTCTCCTACTAGCGGGGGCTACAATGAGCAGTTCTTC,CASSPTSGGYNEQFF
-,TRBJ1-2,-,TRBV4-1,TGCGCCAGCAGCCAAGATCCTGAGGGTTTTCTTAGAGCGGGGTACACCTTC,CASSQDPEGFLRAGYTF
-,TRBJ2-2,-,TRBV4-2,TGTGCCAGCAGCCAAGGGCTCATGAGGGAGCTGTTTTTT,CASSQGLMRELFF
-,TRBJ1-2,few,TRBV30,TGTGCCTGGAGTGCCCTTGGCGGGGGCGGGTATGGCTACACCTTC,CAWSALGGGGYGYTF
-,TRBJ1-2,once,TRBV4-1,TGCGCCAGCAGCCAAGAAGAGATGGGGGCCCGCCATGGCTACACCTTC,CASSQEEMGARHGYTF
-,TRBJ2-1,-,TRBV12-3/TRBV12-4,TGTGCCAGCAGTTTGGAGGGCGTCAATGAGCAGTTCTTC,CASSLEGVNEQFF
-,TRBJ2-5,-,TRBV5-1,TGCGCCAGCAGCTCTCTAGTCTCTGCGGGCCCCCCACAAGAGACCCAGTACTTC,CASSSLVSAGPPQETQYF
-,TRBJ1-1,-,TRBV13,TGTGCCAGCAGCTTAGGACCCTCGGAGGCTTTCTTT,CASSLGPSEAFF
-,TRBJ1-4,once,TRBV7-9,TGTGCCAGCAGCCTGGGGGGATACAATGAAAAACTGTTTTTT,CASSLGGYNEKLFF
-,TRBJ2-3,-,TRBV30,TGTGCCTGGAGTGTCGCGGGACGGGCAACAGATACGCAGTATTTT,CAWSVAGRATDTQYF
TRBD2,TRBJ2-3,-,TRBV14,TGTGCCAGCAGCCAAAACGGGGGGATCCCAGATACGCAGTATTTT,CASSQNGGIPDTQYF
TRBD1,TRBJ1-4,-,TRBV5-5,TGTGCCAGCAGCCTCGGACAGGGGGGTAATGAAAAACTGTTTTTT,CASSLGQGGNEKLFF